This TCR beta chain derives from a study of cytomegalovirus exposure and HLA in healthy donors. Concerning this clone: The antigen is not known.

The PCR used 60 Vbeta and 13 Jbeta primers. Data came from immunoSEQ multiplex PCR; TCRdb stores just in-frame clones and leaves some out. The sample shows roughly 180,000 clones, just under 80% of them seen only once. Study-level points and caveats: Previous analysis showed most TCR beta V segments were productive about 90% or about 30% of the time. Roughly uniform depth of sequencing across donors was assumed in presence/absence analyses. As a later analysis showed, a missense DCLRE1C variant was linked to trimming of TCR beta V- and J-genes. Equally common other TCR beta chains were less clonally expanded than HLA-associated ones, a later analysis found.

Germline trimming cut 5 bases from V and 7 bases from J; bases unmatched to any gene: 10. The CDR3 contains 14 residues. Germline values: CDR1 MNHEY, CDR2 SVGAGI. The chain employs TRBV6-5 and TRBJ2-5, with TRBD2 matching 7 bases. Material for sequencing was PBMCs. The sequence was collected from a man aged 30 to 45 in good health and CMV-seronegative. The CDR3 DNA reads as TGTGCCAGCAGTCTGAGCGGGGCGCAGGGGACCCAGTACTTC. Translation gives CASSLSGAQGTQYF.